This T cell receptor (beta chain) came from a study of blood T cell repertoires in COVID-19. Whole-study context: The study drew acute and convalescent COVID-19 samples from the United States, Italy and Spain. T cells, B-cell-depleted T cells, or PBMCs provided the cDNA or gDNA that served as material.

The length of the CDR3 is 13 residues. Germline-derived CDR1 and CDR2 are MNHEY and SVGAGI. Trimming cost V 5 bases and J 3 bases, with 10 bases left between them. Per the study methods: Reference gene primer amplification in the assay estimated nucleated cell counts. Method: immunoSEQ multiplex PCR; TCRdb's copy keeps in-frame clones and lacks some. V, J and clone size were drawn from that table, and D and trimming were deduced from the DNA. This table holds over 150,000 clones, about 80% found once. Input material: peripheral blood. The sequence came from a woman aged 70-85 years with acute or convalescent COVID-19. This chain joins TRBV6-5 and TRBJ1-1, with D uncertain. The CDR3 region is CASSRGGDTEAFF. The CDR3 nucleotides read TGTGCCAGCAGTCGAGGTGGAGACACTGAAGCTTTCTTT.